The 18 T cell receptor beta chains listed next were all sequenced from one sample in a study of cytotoxic CD8 clonotypes in ibrutinib-treated CLL. The table came from immunoSEQ multiplex PCR; TCRdb's copy has only in-frame clones and leaves some out. The sample consists of roughly 11,000 clones, roughly four fifths of them appearing once. Sequenced material: PBMCs, taken at disease progression, from a patient treated with ibrutinib. These receptors were collected from a human donor with chronic lymphocytic leukemia.

The V call is TRBV2, the J call TRBJ1-1; D may be TRBD1 (6 bases). The ends were cut back, 6 bases at V and 6 bases at J, with 23 bases in the middle. The CDR3 spans 16 residues. CDR1 SNHLY and CDR2 FYNNEI come from the germline V gene. The CDR3 DNA sequence: TGTGCCAGCAGATGGGGGGCCCATTCTGTTGAATCTGAAGCTTTCTTT. It is translated as CASRWGAHSVESEAFF.

V usage is TRBV4-2 and J usage is TRBJ2-1; 11 nucleotides align to TRBD2. Germline V gene lookup returns CDR1 LGHNA and CDR2 YNFKEQ. There are 19 residues in the CDR3. J gave up 0 bases and V 3 bases, and 10 bases lay outside the gene matches. The CDR3 nucleotides read TGTGCCAGCAGCCAGAGAACTAGCGGGAGTCGGGGCTCCTACAATGAGCAGTTCTTC. The encoded protein is CASSQRTSGSRGSYNEQFF.

The chain uses TRBV27 and TRBJ2-7, with TRBD2 identical over 12 bases. The CDR3 loop spans 15 amino acids. From germline, CDR1 is MNHEY and CDR2 SMNVEV (reference sequence). The V segment lost 6 bases and the J segment 2 bases; nucleotides outside the gene matches: 5. The CDR3 here is CASRFTSGRPYEQYF. For the CDR3, the DNA is TGTGCCAGCAGATTTACTAGCGGGAGGCCCTACGAGCAGTACTTC.

This chain joins TRBV9 and TRBJ2-2; 10 nucleotides agree with TRBD2. Looked up from germline, CDR1 is SGDLS and CDR2 is YYNGEE. The CDR3 spans 14 residues. V trimming: 1 base; J trimming: 8 bases; junction bases outside the gene matches: 2. CDR3 sequence (DNA): TGTGCCAGCAGCGTACTAGCGGGAGCAGGGGAGCTGTTTTTT. This codes for CASSVLAGAGELFF.

The chain combines TRBV5-4 with TRBJ2-7; possibly TRBD1 or TRBD2 for D (5 bases each). CDR1 SGHNT and CDR2 YYREEE come from the germline V gene (reference sequence). V gave up 0 bases and J gave up 1 base, with 8 bases separating them. The CDR3 length is 14 residues. CDR3 sequence: CASSLGDLSYEQYF. The DNA of the CDR3 is TGTGCCAGCAGCTTGGGGGACCTGTCCTACGAGCAGTACTTC.

This clone was recorded once. V gene TRBV4-1 combines with J gene TRBJ1-1, with TRBD1 as a possible D gene (6 bases). Germline CDR1 MGHRA, CDR2 YSYEKL. The CDR3 totals 15 residues. Deletions cut 4 bases from V and 7 bases from J, with 19 bases between. CDR3 region: CASSPYPARGGEAFF. The CDR3 coding sequence is TGCGCCAGCAGCCCGTACCCGGCCAGGGGAGGTGAAGCTTTCTTT.

The chain carries TRBV30 and TRBJ1-1; D may be TRBD1 (6 bases). Trimming pared 2 bases from V and 0 bases from J, leaving 16 bases between. CDR1 and CDR2 from the germline V gene are GTSNPN and SVGIG (reference sequence). This CDR3 is 16 amino acids long. The CDR3, as DNA: TGTGCCTGGAGTCAGGGGAGGGGGTCCATGAACACTGAAGCTTTCTTT. It codes for CAWSQGRGSMNTEAFF.

This chain joins TRBV30 and TRBJ1-5; D remains unclear. The CDR3 runs to 10 residues. Germline loops: CDR1 GTSNPN, CDR2 SVGIG (reference sequence). In nucleotides, the CDR3 is TGTGTCCGGGGCAATCAGCCCCAGCATTTT. Protein product: CVRGNQPQHF.

The genes are TRBV2 and TRBJ2-3, with D hard to call. CDR1 and CDR2 from the germline V gene are SNHLY and FYNNEI. The CDR3 sequence is 13 residues long. Deletions cut 7 bases from V and 5 bases from J, with 13 bases between. In DNA form, the CDR3 reads TGTGCCAGCATTCATACGAGAGGAGATACGCAGTATTTT. This translates into CASIHTRGDTQYF.

This rearrangement joins TRBV7-9 to TRBJ1-1; D possibly corresponds to TRBD1 (5 bases). This CDR3 spans 13 amino acids. Germline CDR1 reads SEHNR; CDR2 reads FQNEAQ (reference sequence). Between the trimmed V and J ends, which lost 6 bases and 10 bases, there was a span of 18 bases. CDR3: CASRSGTSNGAFF. CDR3 nucleotides: TGTGCCAGCAGATCGGGGACGAGTAATGGAGCTTTCTTT.

This clone is deemed medium-sized (0.01 to 0.1%). The chain combines TRBV7-9 with TRBJ2-2; 9 bases match TRBD2. Germline trimming cut 5 bases from V and 7 bases from J; bases unmatched to any gene: 14. The CDR3 sequence is 17 residues long. CDR1 is SEHNR, CDR2 FQNEAQ, per germline (reference sequence). The CDR3 DNA follows: TGTGCCAGCAGCCCCCGGGCCGCGGGAGGGCCAGGCGGGGAGCTGTTTTTT. Translating gives CASSPRAAGGPGGELFF.

This clone occurred once. The chain joins TRBV10-3 to TRBJ2-7; maybe TRBD2 (6 bases). The CDR3 sequence is 15 residues long. Looked up from germline, CDR1 is ENHRY and CDR2 is SYGVKD. The V end was cut by 2 bases, the J end by 3 bases, with 14 bases between. The CDR3 DNA reads as TGTGCCATCAGTGAGGCCGGAACTAGCAACTACGAGCAGTACTTC. Residues: CAISEAGTSNYEQYF.

The chain has TRBV1 and TRBJ2-1; the D call in the table, TRBD2, was not verified against the DNA. TRBV1 is flagged as a pseudogene. The CDR3 is made up of 16 amino acids. CDR3 sequence: CTSSQTAGVHYNEQFF. The CDR3 DNA follows: TGCACCAGCAGCCAAACCGCGGGAGTCCATTACAATGAGCAGTTCTTC.

The CDR3: CASSSNRGRETQYF. In DNA, the CDR3 is TGTGCCAGCAGTTCCAACAGGGGGCGGGAGACCCAGTACTTC. The genes are TRBV6-5 and TRBJ2-5; 9 bases align to TRBD1. Germline lookup yields CDR1 MNHEY and CDR2 SVGAGI. The junction had 5 bases not matched to a gene; V was cut back by 4 bases and J by 5 bases. The CDR3 contains 14 residues.

This sequence joins TRBV2 and TRBJ2-5; TRBD1 is a possible D gene (6 bases). The CDR3 runs 14 residues. Germline lookup yields CDR1 SNHLY and CDR2 FYNNEI. Between the trimmed V and J ends, which lost 4 bases and 1 base, there was a span of 10 bases. CDR3 loop: CASSGQVGQETQYF. The CDR3 coding sequence is TGTGCCAGCAGTGGACAGGTGGGCCAAGAGACCCAGTACTTC.

This chain links TRBV7-9 with TRBJ1-4; 7 bases agree with TRBD1. Germline assignment: CDR1 SEHNR and CDR2 FQNEAQ (reference sequence). This CDR3 has 16 amino acids. Unmatched junction bases numbered 8, after V lost 3 bases and J lost 4 bases. CDR3 in amino acids: CASSFLTGAVNEKLFF. CDR3 in DNA: TGTGCCAGCAGCTTTCTAACAGGGGCAGTTAATGAAAAACTGTTTTTT.

The V gene is TRBV2, the J gene TRBJ2-7; 7 bases match TRBD1. The CDR3 contains 12 residues. Germline CDR1 and CDR2: SNHLY and FYNNEI. J lost 2 bases, V lost 7 bases, and 2 bases had no gene match. The CDR3 is CASKTGPYEQYF. For the CDR3, the DNA is TGTGCCAGCAAGACAGGGCCCTACGAGCAGTACTTC.

The chain couples TRBV6-5 to TRBJ1-3, with D perhaps matching TRBD1 (5 bases). This CDR3 has 15 amino acids. V was cut by 4 bases and J by 1 base, with 11 bases left in between. Germline CDR1 reads MNHEY; CDR2 reads SVGAGI. The CDR3 coding sequence is TGTGCCAGCAGTTCTGACGGGGGGTCTGGAAACACCATATATTTT. This gives the protein CASSSDGGSGNTIYF.